This T cell receptor (beta chain) is drawn from a study of prognosis after radiotherapy for stage I lung cancer. Study background: Patients with non-small cell lung cancer were all judged medically inoperable. Study-wide findings and caveats: Tumor-specific status of the expanded TCR clones was not determined in the analysis. Patients who had metastases reportedly showed TRBV and TRBJ gene usage that varied from that of patients who did not.

At least ten counts were recorded for this clonotype. Its target is unknown. Genomic DNA served as the source from which two-round multiplex PCR generated TCR beta CDR3 amplicons. The first round of PCR was done with primers that matched each TRBV and TRBJ gene. MiXCR, run by TCRdb on the multiplex PCR reads, gives a single entry per CDR3 protein. The sample lists around 20,000 distinct CDR3 sequences, around 37% occurring once. V lost 1 base, J lost 5 bases, and 0 bases stayed unmatched. This CDR3 region has 14 residues. CDR1 is SGHAT and CDR2 is FQNNGV in the germline V gene. Other malignancies, prior chemotherapy and prior radiotherapy were absent in all patients, each of whom was node-negative on CT and PET/CT.

The gene calls are TRBV11-2 and TRBJ2-1, with 9 bases lining up with TRBD2. The origin of this receptor is a donor aged 50 or older with non-small cell lung cancer. Sequenced material: PBMCs, taken before or after stereotactic body radiation therapy (not recorded which). The CDR3 bases are TGTGCCAGCAGCTTAGCTAGCGGGAACAATGAGCAGTTCTTC. Protein product: CASSLASGNNEQFF.